This passage covers 20 T cell receptor beta chains from one sample sequenced in a study of blood T cell repertoires in COVID-19. The table came from immunoSEQ multiplex PCR; TCRdb's copy has only in-frame clones and leaves some out. Of hundreds of thousands of clones in the sample, about 87% are singletons; the top ten hold 10%. The source material was PBMCs or T cells enriched from blood (not recorded which). Receptors originate from a woman aged 50 to 65 who had recovered from COVID-19.

V is TRBV15 and J is TRBJ1-2; 7 bases are shared with TRBD1. CDR3 length equals 14 residues. The germline V gene encodes CDR1 LNHNV and CDR2 YYDKDF (reference sequence). With 2 bases clipped from V and 3 bases from J, the junction kept 3 bases outside the gene matches. The DNA of the CDR3 is TGTGCCACCAGCAGAAACAGGGGCGACTATGGCTACACCTTC. It specifies CATSRNRGDYGYTF. The full variable domain, rest sourced from reference TRBV15 and TRBJ1-2, is DAMVIQNPRYQVTQFGKPVTLSCSQTLNHNVMYWYQQKSSQAPKLLFHYYDKDFNNEADTPDNFQSRRPNTSFCFLDIRSPGLGDTAMYLCATSRNRGDYGYTFGSGTRLTVV.

The chain combines TRBV19 with TRBJ1-1; possible D gene TRBD1, 6 bases. Germline V gene data show CDR1 as LNHDA and CDR2 as SQIVND (reference sequence). The CDR3 runs to 13 residues. The V end lost 5 bases, the J end lost 5 bases, and 12 bases lay between the germline ends. The CDR3: CASSGWGQTEAFF. CDR3 nucleotides: TGTGCCAGTAGTGGGTGGGGGCAGACTGAAGCTTTCTTT.

V gene TRBV7-8 combines with J gene TRBJ1-2; D may be TRBD1 (6 bases). V shed 5 bases and J shed 6 bases, with 13 bases lying between them. The germline gives CDR1 SGHVS, CDR2 FQNEAQ. The CDR3 runs to 13 residues. This CDR3 is CASSRTALDGYTF. The CDR3 DNA reads TGTGCCAGCAGCCGGACAGCTCTAGATGGCTACACCTTC.

This clone was seen just once. The chain has TRBV2 and TRBJ2-7; no definite D call. V was trimmed by 7 bases and J by 2 bases, leaving 15 bases between them. The CDR3 extends over 14 amino acids. CDR1 SNHLY and CDR2 FYNNEI come from the germline V gene. Here the CDR3 reads CASTNFLETYEQYF. CDR3 DNA sequence: TGTGCCAGCACAAACTTTTTAGAAACCTACGAGCAGTACTTC.

This chain uses TRBV4-2 with TRBJ1-1; 7 bases align to TRBD1. The CDR3 extends over 14 amino acids. Germline CDR1 LGHNA, CDR2 YNFKEQ. Losses at the gene ends were 4 bases for V and 10 bases for J; bases not matched to a gene: 12. The CDR3 reads CASSPIGETGTAFF. The DNA for the CDR3 is TGTGCCAGCAGCCCTATAGGCGAGACAGGGACAGCTTTCTTT.

The gene calls are TRBV6-5 and TRBJ2-5; TRBD2 matches at 10 bases. CDR3 length: 15 amino acids. The V segment lost 6 bases and the J segment 4 bases; nucleotides outside the gene matches: 8. Germline CDR1 reads MNHEY; CDR2 reads SVGAGI. CDR3: CASRPSGGERETQYF. CDR3 DNA: TGTGCCAGCAGACCTAGCGGGGGAGAGAGAGAGACCCAGTACTTC.

This clone appeared once. This CDR3 is CAGSGGRYGYTF. The CDR3 DNA sequence: TGTGCCGGGTCAGGGGGCCGGTATGGCTACACCTTC. The chain employs TRBV6-5 and TRBJ1-2; TRBD1 agrees at 8 bases. Trimming cost V 11 bases and J 5 bases; bases outside gene matches: 7. The CDR3 totals 12 residues. CDR1 is MNHEY and CDR2 is SVGAGI in the germline V gene.

V gene TRBV7-2 combines with J gene TRBJ1-4; 10 nucleotides match TRBD1. This CDR3 is built from 16 residues. Germline CDR1 reads SGHTA; CDR2 reads FQGNSA. J was trimmed by 5 bases and V by 2 bases; bases with no gene match: 5. The CDR3 protein is CASSLYGTGVNEKLFF. Here the CDR3 DNA reads TGTGCCAGCAGCTTATACGGGACAGGGGTAAATGAAAAACTGTTTTTT.

This clone was observed a few times. The rearrangement links TRBV4-2 to TRBJ2-2, with TRBD2 matching 11 bases. This CDR3 has 17 residues. CDR1 is LGHNA and CDR2 is YNFKEQ in the germline V gene. Germline trimming cut 1 base from V and 3 bases from J; bases unmatched to any gene: 4. The CDR3 DNA reads TGTGCCAGCAGCCAAGGTAGCGGGGGGGCCGACACCGGGGAGCTGTTTTTT. Encoded protein: CASSQGSGGADTGELFF.

The rearrangement joins TRBV3-1 (or the pseudogene TRBV3-2) to TRBJ1-1, with TRBD1 matching over 11 bases. V lost 3 bases and J lost 7; bases outside the gene matches: 4. The germline CDR1 and CDR2 sequences are LGHDT and YNNKEL (reference sequence). This CDR3 has 14 amino acids. The CDR3 nucleotides read TGTGCCAGCAGCCAGAGGGACAGGGGGAGTGAAGCTTTCTTT. It encodes CASSQRDRGSEAFF.

The chain carries TRBV10-1 and TRBJ2-1, with 7 bases that match TRBD1. The CDR3 spans 14 residues. The V segment lost 0 bases and the J segment 9 bases; nucleotides outside the gene matches: 5. Germline V gene lookup returns CDR1 WNHNN and CDR2 SYGVQD (reference sequence). Written as DNA, the CDR3 is TGCGCCAGCAGTGAGTCGCGCAGGGGGACTGAGCAGTTCTTC. Translation gives CASSESRRGTEQFF.

This chain links TRBV7-2 with TRBJ2-1; D possibly corresponds to TRBD2 (6 bases). V was cut by 2 bases and J by 6 bases, with 11 bases left in between. The CDR3 totals 14 residues. Germline CDR1 reads SGHTA; CDR2 reads FQGNSA. CDR3 loop: CASSLFGGGNEQFF. In DNA, the CDR3 is TGTGCCAGCAGCTTATTTGGGGGAGGCAATGAGCAGTTCTTC.

There are a few counts of this clone. The chain links TRBV7-9 to TRBJ2-7; tentatively, D is TRBD1 (5 bases). From germline, CDR1 is SEHNR and CDR2 FQNEAQ (reference sequence). Trimming pared 5 bases from V and 3 bases from J, leaving 17 bases between. The CDR3 is 15 residues long. The CDR3, as DNA: TGTGCCAGCAGCCCACCGAATGACAGAGTCTACGAGCAGTACTTC. Translated: CASSPPNDRVYEQYF.

The rearrangement joins TRBV7-8 to TRBJ1-4, with D unclear. CDR1 is SGHVS, CDR2 FQNEAQ, per germline. Trimming shortened V by 1 base and J by 8 bases, and 11 bases separated the two germline ends. This CDR3 contains 14 residues. The CDR3 region is CASSLEFGREKLFF. The CDR3 DNA reads as TGTGCCAGCAGCTTAGAGTTCGGCAGGGAAAAACTGTTTTTT.

The V and J genes are TRBV24-1 and TRBJ2-3; TRBD2 might be the D (7 bases). Per the germline V gene, CDR1 is KGHDR and CDR2 is SFDVKD. The CDR3 is made up of 16 amino acids. Trimming shortened V by 3 bases and J by 1 base, and 13 bases separated the two germline ends. The CDR3 loop reads CATSDRGGAGTDTQYF. CDR3 DNA sequence: TGTGCCACCAGTGATAGAGGGGGGGCCGGCACAGATACGCAGTATTTT.

J is TRBJ2-3 and V is TRBV6-4; no reliable D call. CDR1 is MRHNA, CDR2 SNTAGT, per germline. The CDR3 totals 12 residues. Trimming removed 8 bases from V and 10 bases from J, with 16 bases in between. The CDR3: CASSNRLYAQYF. CDR3 sequence (DNA): TGTGCCAGCTCAAACCGACTGTATGCGCAGTATTTT.

The CDR3 DNA is TGTGCCAGCCGGACTAGCGGGGACGAGCAGTACTTC. The encoded protein is CASRTSGDEQYF. The chain joins TRBV11-2 to TRBJ2-7, with 12 bases identical to TRBD2. This CDR3 has 12 residues. V lost 8 bases and J lost 5; bases outside the gene matches: 1. Germline CDR1 reads SGHAT; CDR2 reads FQNNGV.

V gene TRBV28 combines with J gene TRBJ1-6; 8 bases fit TRBD1. This CDR3 has 14 amino acids. V shed 6 bases, J shed 6 bases, and the junction held 4 bases outside the gene matches. CDR1 MDHEN and CDR2 SYDVKM come from the germline V gene. CDR3 nucleotide sequence: TGTGCCAGCAGACCAGGGGGCGGTAATTCACCCCTCCACTTT. This encodes CASRPGGGNSPLHF.

The table lists this clone with a count of one. The V gene is TRBV3-1 (or the pseudogene TRBV3-2), the J gene TRBJ2-7; 8 bases line up with TRBD1. The CDR3 runs 17 residues. The V gene's germline CDR1 is LGHDT and CDR2 YNNKEL (reference sequence). V gave up 3 bases and J gave up 2 bases; unmatched junction bases: 12. The CDR3 is CASSHRQGRLNTYEQYF. DNA for the CDR3: TGTGCCAGCAGCCACCGACAGGGGCGGCTGAACACCTACGAGCAGTACTTC.

The chain combines TRBV7-2 with TRBJ1-5, with 8 nucleotides matching TRBD1. J was trimmed by 7 bases and V by 5 bases; bases with no gene match: 7. Germline V gene sequence: CDR1 SGHTA, CDR2 FQGNSA. This CDR3 has 14 amino acids. The DNA of the CDR3 is TGTGCCAGCAGCAACTACAGGGGGGAACAGCCCCAGCATTTT. Translating gives CASSNYRGEQPQHF.